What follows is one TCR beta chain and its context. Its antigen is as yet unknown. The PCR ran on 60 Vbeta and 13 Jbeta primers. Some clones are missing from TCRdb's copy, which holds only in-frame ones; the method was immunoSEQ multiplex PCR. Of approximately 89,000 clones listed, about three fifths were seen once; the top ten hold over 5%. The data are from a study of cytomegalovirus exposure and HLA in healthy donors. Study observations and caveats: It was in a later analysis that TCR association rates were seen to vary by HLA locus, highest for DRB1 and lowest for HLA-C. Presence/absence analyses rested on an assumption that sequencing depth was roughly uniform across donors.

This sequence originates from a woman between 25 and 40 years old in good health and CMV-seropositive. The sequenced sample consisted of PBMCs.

CDR3 nucleotide sequence: TGCGCCAGCAGCCTGGGGACTAACTACGAGCAGTACTTC. It encodes CASSLGTNYEQYF. The V gene is TRBV4-3, the J gene TRBJ2-7, with 7 positions matching TRBD2. The CDR3 runs 13 residues. With V trimmed by 4 bases and J by 3 bases, 3 bases remained unmatched. Germline lookup yields CDR1 LGHNA and CDR2 YSLEER.